This TCR beta chain was obtained from a study of control samples from healthy donors and cancer patients. Profiled with immunoSEQ multiplex PCR; TCRdb holds only in-frame clones, not every one. This table holds 60,000 to 75,000 clones, about 87% found once. The sequenced sample was blood. The TCR sequence derives from a man between 50 and 59 years old in good health.

The CDR3 DNA reads as TGTGCCAGCACCCAGGGCTACAATCAGCCCCAGCATTTT. The encoded protein is CASTQGYNQPQHF. The V and J genes are TRBV11-2 and TRBJ1-5; a possible D gene is TRBD1 (5 bases). Between the trimmed V and J ends, which lost 7 bases and 3 bases, there was a span of 10 bases. Per germline, CDR1 SGHAT and CDR2 FQNNGV. The CDR3 contains 13 residues.